Following are 14 T cell receptor beta chains from one sample sequenced in a study of human thymus T cells. Corrective cardiac surgery supplied the resected thymus tissue. Sequenced by immunoSEQ multiplex PCR; TCRdb stores in-frame clones only, minus some. Of under 150,000 clones listed, around 94% are singletons. Sequenced sample: thymus tissue. All receptors come from a boy in the first two years of life with a congenital heart defect but otherwise immunologically healthy.

This clone was observed a single time. V usage is TRBV5-4 and J usage is TRBJ2-2, with TRBD2 identical over 13 bases. The CDR3 runs to 17 residues. From germline, CDR1 is SGHNT and CDR2 YYREEE (reference sequence). V shed 4 bases and J 2 bases; nucleotides not matched to a gene: 5. As DNA, the CDR3 is TGTGCCAGCAGCCGTCGACTAGCGGGGGGTAACACCGGGGAGCTGTTTTTT. Translating gives CASSRRLAGGNTGELFF.

The genes are TRBV5-1 and TRBJ2-7, with TRBD2 identical over 15 bases. The V segment lost 3 bases and the J segment 2 bases; nucleotides outside the gene matches: 9. Germline-derived CDR1 and CDR2 are SGHRS and YFSETQ. The CDR3 is made up of 18 amino acids. CDR3 amino acids: CASSSSPGLAGGTYEQYF. The CDR3, as DNA: TGCGCCAGCAGCTCCTCACCGGGACTAGCGGGGGGAACCTACGAGCAGTACTTC.

CDR3: CASGLQTSGGAFYEQYF. CDR3 DNA sequence: TGTGCTAGTGGTTTGCAAACTAGCGGGGGGGCCTTTTACGAGCAGTACTTC. The V call is TRBV12-5, the J call TRBJ2-7; 13 positions agree with TRBD2. In germline, CDR1 is LGHNT, CDR2 FRNRAP. CDR3 size: 17 residues. Trimming removed 2 bases from V and 4 bases from J; junction bases left unmatched: 8.

V usage is TRBV7-9 and J usage is TRBJ1-3; D not resolved. Germline V gene data show CDR1 as SEHNR and CDR2 as FQNEAQ (reference sequence). Trimming took 5 bases from V and 4 from J, leaving 3 bases between them. The CDR3 extends over 11 amino acids. CDR3 protein: CASSPGNTIYF. In nucleotides, the CDR3 is TGTGCCAGCAGCCCCGGAAACACCATATATTTT.

The J gene is TRBJ2-3, the V gene TRBV14; 11 bases line up with TRBD2. Trimming removed 3 bases from V and 2 bases from J; junction bases left unmatched: 25. The CDR3 loop spans 23 amino acids. Germline lookup yields CDR1 SGHDN and CDR2 FVKESK. In nucleotides, the CDR3 is TGTGCCAGCAGCCACCCACGTCCTTGGGCTAGCGGGGGGAACCAGATTGACACAGATACGCAGTATTTT. As protein: CASSHPRPWASGGNQIDTDTQYF.

The rearrangement links TRBV7-9 to TRBJ2-1; possibly TRBD1 for D (5 bases). V was cut by 3 bases and J by 0 bases, with 9 bases left in between. This CDR3 is 15 amino acids long. Per the germline V gene, CDR1 is SEHNR and CDR2 is FQNEAQ (reference sequence). CDR3 protein: CASSLRDSSYNEQFF. DNA of the CDR3: TGTGCCAGCAGCTTGCGCGACAGCTCCTACAATGAGCAGTTCTTC.

The chain recombines TRBV5-1 with TRBJ1-5; D is uncertain. Looked up from germline, CDR1 is SGHRS and CDR2 is YFSETQ. The CDR3 is 13 residues long. V shed 0 bases and J shed 3 bases, with 4 bases lying between them. The CDR3 DNA sequence: TGCGCCAGCAGCTTGGACAACAATCAGCCCCAGCATTTT. Translation gives CASSLDNNQPQHF.

The chain is built from TRBV7-8 and TRBJ1-1; a possible D gene is TRBD1 (6 bases). CDR1 is SGHVS, CDR2 FQNEAQ, per germline. V dropped 5 bases and J dropped 0 bases, with 10 bases sitting between them. There are 14 residues in the CDR3. CDR3 loop: CASSINRVNTEAFF. The CDR3 nucleotides read TGTGCCAGCAGCATCAACAGGGTGAACACTGAAGCTTTCTTT.

The chain uses TRBV2 and TRBJ2-2; 8 bases are shared with TRBD2. The CDR3 sequence is 16 residues long. The V segment lost 5 bases and the J segment 1 base; nucleotides outside the gene matches: 6. Germline CDR1 reads SNHLY; CDR2 reads FYNNEI. CDR3 sequence (DNA): TGTGCCAGCAGTCGTGGACTAGCTTTGAACACCGGGGAGCTGTTTTTT. Its protein product is CASSRGLALNTGELFF.

The chain employs TRBV2 and TRBJ1-6; 7 nucleotides line up with TRBD1. Germline V lookup: CDR1 SNHLY, CDR2 FYNNEI. The CDR3 covers 13 residues. After removal of 4 bases from V and 7 bases from J, the junction contained 1 base not matched to a gene. The CDR3 nucleotides read TGTGCCAGCAGTGGACAGGGCAATTCACCCCTCCACTTT. Translation: CASSGQGNSPLHF.

This CDR3 is CASSYSHPPRDAGYTF. The DNA of the CDR3 is TGTGCCAGCAGTTACTCGCACCCCCCGAGGGATGCTGGCTACACCTTC. The chain carries TRBV6-5 and TRBJ1-2; D is unclear. The germline CDR1 and CDR2 sequences are MNHEY and SVGAGI. This CDR3 spans 16 amino acids. V shed 0 bases and J shed 7 bases, with 18 bases lying between them.

The chain is built from TRBV25-1 and TRBJ1-2; 9 positions match TRBD1. In germline, CDR1 is MGHDK, CDR2 SYGVNS. CDR3 length: 14 residues. Trimming cost V 4 bases and J 6 bases; bases outside gene matches: 6. Here the CDR3 reads CASSVGQGRDGYTF. Here the CDR3 DNA reads TGTGCCAGCAGTGTCGGACAGGGGAGAGATGGCTACACCTTC.

The chain uses TRBV19 and TRBJ2-7; D not certain. V lost 6 bases to trimming and J lost 2 bases, with 23 bases between them. CDR1 and CDR2 from the germline V gene are LNHDA and SQIVND (reference sequence). The CDR3 is 17 residues long. Written as DNA, the CDR3 is TGTGCCAGTAGCCTCATGTACCCTCCGAGTTTACCCTACGAGCAGTACTTC. Its protein is CASSLMYPPSLPYEQYF.

The rearrangement uses TRBV27 and TRBJ1-1; weak D call: TRBD1 (6 bases). Germline CDR1 MNHEY, CDR2 SMNVEV (reference sequence). V was pared by 2 bases and J by 8 bases, with 15 bases between. The CDR3 covers 14 residues. Here the CDR3 DNA reads TGTGCCAGCAGTTTAGCACAGGGTCGAGAAGAAGCTTTCTTT. Amino acids: CASSLAQGREEAFF.